The clone carrying this T cell receptor beta chain appeared many times. The sample is drawn from a study of human T cells and chemical hapten exposure. The V and J ends lost 1 base and 8 bases respectively, with 12 bases between them. This CDR3 spans 14 amino acids. Looked up from germline, CDR1 is DFQATT and CDR2 is SNEGSKA (reference sequence). As for time point: healthy volunteer bleed at 6 weeks. Unfractionated whole blood served as the source for total RNA extraction. TCRdb used MiXCR to reprocess the RACE reads, holding one entry per CDR3 protein. The sample carries 65,000 to 80,000 distinct CDR3 sequences, about 8.6% recorded once.

The chain combines TRBV20-1 with TRBJ1-6; D unclear. The receptor was derived from a male donor in good health. Some clones in this sample may be carry-over from other donors' samples. The specimen was whole blood. Written as DNA, the CDR3 is TGCAGTGCTAGAGGTCGTTTCGATGATTCACCCCTCCACTTT. This encodes CSARGRFDDSPLHF.